These 3 T cell receptor beta chains share one sample of origin, sequenced in a study of blood T cell repertoires in COVID-19 (dated by TCRdb to the early 2020s). Preparation of the library involved the immunoSEQ multiplex PCR assay. TCRdb provides this immuneACCESS table in a form limited to in-frame rearrangements. Some clones are lacking; in checked studies, under half of them reflect an unresolved V gene, and why the rest are absent is not known. The sample includes fewer than 250,000 clones, with about 81% observed a single time. The biggest ten clones account for 6.5% to 9.5% of the sample. The sample taken for sequencing was peripheral blood. Receptors were obtained from a woman aged 55 to 70 with COVID-19, enrolled during active disease.

This clone showed up just once. The chain joins TRBV7-2 to TRBJ2-1; 8 bases are shared with TRBD2. There are 17 residues in the CDR3. The germline CDR1 and CDR2 sequences are SGHTA and FQGNSA. V shed 4 bases and J 3 bases; nucleotides not matched to a gene: 11. The CDR3 loop is CASSSRKTSGLYNEQFF. Here the CDR3 DNA reads TGTGCCAGCAGCTCAAGGAAAACTAGCGGCCTCTACAATGAGCAGTTCTTC.

The rearrangement uses TRBV3-1 (or the pseudogene TRBV3-2) and TRBJ1-4, with D unclear. V lost 4 bases and J lost 3, with 18 bases in between. Germline V gives CDR1 LGHDT, CDR2 YNNKEL (reference sequence). The CDR3 contains 17 residues. CDR3 amino acids: CASSPGGYREANEKLFF. The CDR3 DNA follows: TGTGCCAGCAGCCCCGGCGGGTACCGAGAGGCTAATGAAAAACTGTTTTTT.

This clone was seen more than once but under ten times. The chain joins TRBV7-2 to TRBJ1-1; weak D call: TRBD1 (6 bases). The CDR3 length is 15 residues. Germline V gene data show CDR1 as SGHTA and CDR2 as FQGNSA. V lost 6 bases and J 1 base, leaving 15 bases between the germline ends. The CDR3 sequence is CASRDPTGGNTEAFF. The CDR3 DNA reads TGTGCCAGCAGGGATCCGACAGGAGGGAACACTGAAGCTTTCTTT. Variable domain in full (rest from reference TRBV7-2 and TRBJ1-1): GAGVSQSPSNKVTEKGKDVELRCDPISGHTALYWYRQSLGQGLEFLIYFQGNSAPDKSGLPSDRFSAERTGGSVSTLTIQRTQQEDSAVYLCASRDPTGGNTEAFFGQGTRLTVV.